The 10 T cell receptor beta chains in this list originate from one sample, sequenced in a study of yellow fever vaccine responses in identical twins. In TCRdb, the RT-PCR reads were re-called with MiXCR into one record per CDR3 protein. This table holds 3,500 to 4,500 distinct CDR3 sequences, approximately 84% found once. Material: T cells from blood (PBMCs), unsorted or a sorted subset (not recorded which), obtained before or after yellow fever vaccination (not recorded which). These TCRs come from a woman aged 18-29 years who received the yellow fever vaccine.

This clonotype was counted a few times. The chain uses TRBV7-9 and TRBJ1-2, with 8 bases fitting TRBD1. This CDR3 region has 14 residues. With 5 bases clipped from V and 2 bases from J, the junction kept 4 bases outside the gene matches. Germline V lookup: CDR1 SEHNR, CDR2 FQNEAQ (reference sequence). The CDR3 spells CASSPDRENYGYTF. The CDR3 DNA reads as TGTGCCAGCAGCCCGGACAGGGAAAACTATGGCTACACCTTC.

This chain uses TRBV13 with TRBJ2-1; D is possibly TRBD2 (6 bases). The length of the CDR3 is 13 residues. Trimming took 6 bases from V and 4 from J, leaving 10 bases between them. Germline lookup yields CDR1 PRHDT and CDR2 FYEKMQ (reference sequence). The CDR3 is CASRLAAYNEQFF. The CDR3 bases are TGTGCCAGCAGACTAGCCGCGTACAATGAGCAGTTCTTC.

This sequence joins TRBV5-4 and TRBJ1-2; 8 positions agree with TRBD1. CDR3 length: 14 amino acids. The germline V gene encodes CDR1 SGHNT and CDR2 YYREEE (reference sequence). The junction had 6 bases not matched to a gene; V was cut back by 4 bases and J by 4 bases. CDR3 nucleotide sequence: TGTGCCAGCAGCCCCAGGGGGCGCGCCTATGGCTACACCTTC. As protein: CASSPRGRAYGYTF. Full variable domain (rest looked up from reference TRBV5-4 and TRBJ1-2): ETGVTQSPTHLIKTRGQQVTLRCSSQSGHNTVSWYQQALGQGPQFIFQYYREEENGRGNFPPRFSGLQFPNYSSELNVNALELDDSALYLCASSPRGRAYGYTFGSGTRLTVV.

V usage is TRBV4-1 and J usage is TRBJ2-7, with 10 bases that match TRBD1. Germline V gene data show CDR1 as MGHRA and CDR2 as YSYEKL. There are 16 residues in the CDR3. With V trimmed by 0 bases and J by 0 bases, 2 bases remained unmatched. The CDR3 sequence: CASSQDRDRGSYEQYF. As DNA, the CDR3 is TGCGCCAGCAGCCAAGACCGGGACAGGGGCTCCTACGAGCAGTACTTC.

CDR3 sequence (DNA): TGCGCCAGCAGCCAAGATATGGGGACGAGCTCCTACGAGCAGTACTTC. Amino acid sequence: CASSQDMGTSSYEQYF. This rearrangement joins TRBV4-3 to TRBJ2-7, with D perhaps given as TRBD1 or TRBD2 (5 bases each). CDR3 size: 16 residues. The germline V gene encodes CDR1 LGHNA and CDR2 YSLEER. Trimming stripped 0 bases from V and 0 bases from J, with 12 bases between.

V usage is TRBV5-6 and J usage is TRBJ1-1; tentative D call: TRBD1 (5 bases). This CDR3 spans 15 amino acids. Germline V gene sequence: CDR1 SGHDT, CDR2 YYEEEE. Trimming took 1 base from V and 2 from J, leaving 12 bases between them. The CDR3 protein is CASSLWARENTEAFF. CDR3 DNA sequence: TGTGCCAGCAGCTTGTGGGCCAGGGAAAACACTGAAGCTTTCTTT.

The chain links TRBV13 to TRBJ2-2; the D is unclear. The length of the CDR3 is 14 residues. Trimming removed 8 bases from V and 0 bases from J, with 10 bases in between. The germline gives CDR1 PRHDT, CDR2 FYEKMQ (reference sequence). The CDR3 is CASFLTANTGELFF. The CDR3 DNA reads TGTGCCAGCTTTCTAACAGCGAACACCGGGGAGCTGTTTTTT.

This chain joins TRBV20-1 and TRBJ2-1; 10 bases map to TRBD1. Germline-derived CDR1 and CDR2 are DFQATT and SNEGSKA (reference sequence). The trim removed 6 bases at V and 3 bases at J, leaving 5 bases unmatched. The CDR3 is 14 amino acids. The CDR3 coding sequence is TGCAGTGCCCGGGGACAGGGGCTCTACAATGAGCAGTTCTTC. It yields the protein CSARGQGLYNEQFF.

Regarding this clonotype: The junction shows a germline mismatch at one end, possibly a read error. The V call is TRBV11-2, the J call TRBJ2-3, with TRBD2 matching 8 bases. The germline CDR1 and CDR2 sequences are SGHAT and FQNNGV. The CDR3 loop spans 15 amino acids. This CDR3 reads CASSLQRTSKDTQYF. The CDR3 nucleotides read TGTGCCAGCAGCTTGCAACGGACTAGCAAAGATACGCAGTATTTT.

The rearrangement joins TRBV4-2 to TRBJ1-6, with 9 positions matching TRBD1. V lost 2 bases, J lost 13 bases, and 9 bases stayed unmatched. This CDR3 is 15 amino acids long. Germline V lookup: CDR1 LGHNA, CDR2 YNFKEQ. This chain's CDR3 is CASSQRDREGIPLHF. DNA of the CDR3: TGTGCCAGCAGCCAAAGGGACAGGGAAGGGATCCCCCTCCACTTT.